The present TCR beta chain was sequenced within a study of high-grade serous ovarian cancer treatment subgroups. Repertoires were generated with immunoSEQ multiplex PCR, while TCRdb's copy carries only in-frame clones and drops some. The data show some 28,000 clones, around 80% seen once. Tumor samples were taken before definitive surgery or chemotherapy. Findings and caveats of the study: The analyses considered CDR3 and ignored CDR1 and CDR2.

A note on this clone: The antigen is not known.

In germline, CDR1 is SGDLS, CDR2 YYNGEE. The ends lost 4 bases at V and 8 bases at J; junction bases unmatched: 10. This CDR3 is 15 amino acids long. The rearrangement joins TRBV9 to TRBJ2-1; 9 bases map to TRBD2. The TCR sequence derives from a human donor with high-grade serous ovarian cancer. The sequencing sample was made of tumor tissue. The CDR3 region is CASSRGAGGTYEQFF. The CDR3 nucleotides read TGTGCCAGCAGCAGGGGGGCGGGAGGGACGTATGAGCAGTTCTTC.